A single sample gave rise to the 26 T cell receptor beta chains below, sequenced in a study of blood T cells in healthy people across ages (dated by TCRdb to between 2015 and 2016). Receptors were amplified or captured by 5' RACE. For sequencing, an Illumina HiSeq 2500 was employed. A second PCR of about 7 to 12 cycles was run with a J-beta primer mix and a sample-barcoded 5' primer. Using fastp trimming at Q25 and MiXCR clonotype assembly, TCRdb reanalyzed the public sequencing data and kept in-frame beta chains. Under each unique CDR3 protein, matching rows form one entry showing the most common genes and DNA. This sample comprises more than 700,000 distinct CDR3 sequences, approximately 55% of them detected only once. The ten largest clones add up to approximately 40% of the sample. Sequencing input: blood. These receptor sequences come from a man older than 75 in good health.

This clonotype was picked up a small number of times. CDR3 nucleotide sequence: TGTGCCAGCAGCCCGACACCGGGCATAACCCGAGAAGAGACCCAGTACTTC. Translating it yields CASSPTPGITREETQYF. J is TRBJ2-5 and V is TRBV6-2 or TRBV6-3; D gene ambiguous. The CDR3 loop spans 17 amino acids. Trimming removed 6 bases at V and 3 bases at J, with 23 bases between. Looked up from germline, CDR1 is MNHEY and CDR2 is SVGEGT.

The gene calls are TRBV10-3 and TRBJ2-1; a possible D gene is TRBD1 (6 bases). The DNA end lines up better with TRBJ2-7; the J call may be wrong. The germline gives CDR1 ENHRY, CDR2 SYGVKD. The CDR3 spans 14 residues. The CDR3 bases are TGTGCCATCACGAGGGGGAACTCCTACAATGAGCAGTACTTC. Translation: CAITRGNSYNEQYF.

This chain joins TRBV9 and TRBJ2-5; 8 nucleotides line up with TRBD2. Trimming cost V 0 bases and J 11 bases; bases outside gene matches: 18. There are 17 residues in the CDR3. Looked up from germline, CDR1 is SGDLS and CDR2 is YYNGEE. The CDR3 sequence is CASSVVASGPGRSEQYF. In nucleotides, the CDR3 is TGTGCCAGCAGCGTAGTGGCTAGCGGGCCTGGGCGGAGTGAGCAGTACTTC.

The J gene is TRBJ2-4, the V gene TRBV28, with D possibly TRBD2 on 8 matching bases. The CDR3 has 12 residues. V lost 6 bases and J lost 13, with 16 bases in between. CDR1 is MDHEN and CDR2 is SYDVKM in the germline V gene. CDR3 nucleotides: TGTGCCAGCAGGACAGGGACTAGGGTGCAGTACTTC. Its translation: CASRTGTRVQYF.

The chain recombines TRBV5-5 with TRBJ2-5; 8 bases are shared with TRBD2. Germline V gene sequence: CDR1 SGHKS, CDR2 YYEKEE (reference sequence). The junction had 8 bases not matched to a gene; V was cut back by 3 bases and J by 1 base. CDR3 length equals 16 residues. CDR3 sequence reads: CASSSRTSPIQETQYF. CDR3 bases: TGTGCCAGCAGCTCCAGGACTAGCCCCATCCAAGAGACCCAGTACTTC.

The chain is built from TRBV20-1 and TRBJ2-7; perhaps D is TRBD1 or TRBD2 (5 bases each). This CDR3 contains 17 residues. Germline V gene sequence: CDR1 DFQATT, CDR2 SNEGSKA (reference sequence). Trimming pared 1 base from V and 1 base from J, leaving 20 bases between. The CDR3 protein is CSARVLQIGERSYEQYF. DNA for the CDR3: TGCAGTGCTAGAGTCCTACAAATAGGGGAGCGGTCCTACGAGCAGTACTTC.

The chain uses TRBV9 and TRBJ2-4, with TRBD1 matching over 8 bases. The J call may be incorrect, as the DNA end agrees better with TRBJ2-7. The germline CDR1 and CDR2 sequences are SGDLS and YYNGEE. The CDR3 contains 16 residues. The CDR3 here is CASSDNRGDMGYEQYF. The CDR3 bases are TGTGCCAGCAGCGACAACAGGGGGGATATGGGCTACGAGCAGTACTTC.

V is TRBV10-3 and J is TRBJ1-2; TRBD1 might be the D (5 bases). The CDR3 has 16 residues. V lost 10 bases, J lost 0 bases, and 21 bases lay in between. Germline V gene lookup returns CDR1 ENHRY and CDR2 SYGVKD. The CDR3 sequence: CATTQGRGSANYGYTF. In DNA form, the CDR3 reads TGTGCCACGACCCAGGGTCGTGGATCAGCTAACTATGGCTACACCTTC.

This chain links TRBV12-3 or TRBV12-4 with TRBJ2-3, with TRBD1 identical over 7 bases. With V trimmed by 5 bases and J by 1 base, 9 bases remained unmatched. The CDR3 sequence is 16 residues long. In DNA, the CDR3 is TGTGCCAGCAGTCCCCGGACAGGATCCCGCACAGATACGCAGTATTTT. It codes for CASSPRTGSRTDTQYF.

V is TRBV5-1 and J is TRBJ1-1; D is unclear. Looked up from germline, CDR1 is SGHRS and CDR2 is YFSETQ. The V end lost 0 bases, the J end lost 8 bases, and 11 bases lay between the germline ends. CDR3 size: 13 residues. CDR3 nucleotide sequence: TGCGCCAGCAGCTTGGGGACCACGACGGAAGCTTTCTTT. This gives the protein CASSLGTTTEAFF.

The chain links TRBV3-1 to TRBJ2-1; tentatively, D is TRBD2 (6 bases). The CDR3 has 15 residues. Trimming took 0 bases from V and 10 from J, leaving 16 bases between them. Per germline, CDR1 LGHDT and CDR2 YNNKEL (reference sequence). Written as DNA, the CDR3 is TGTGCCAGCAGCCAAGATCTGGGACTCCCGCAGGAGCAGTTCTTC. Protein product: CASSQDLGLPQEQFF.

The gene calls are TRBV5-5 and TRBJ1-2, with a possible D match to TRBD1 (5 bases). This CDR3 is built from 13 residues. V was shortened by 4 bases and J by 3 bases, with 10 bases between the two germline ends. CDR1 SGHKS and CDR2 YYEKEE come from the germline V gene (reference sequence). Written as DNA, the CDR3 is TGTGCCAGCAGCCGGGACCGCTACTATGGCTACACCTTC. It codes for CASSRDRYYGYTF.

The chain joins TRBV28 to TRBJ2-1, with TRBD1 as a possible D gene (6 bases). The J call may be in error: the DNA end matches TRBJ2-7 better. CDR1 and CDR2 from the germline V gene are MDHEN and SYDVKM. The CDR3 has 16 amino acids. The CDR3 region has the DNA TGTGCCAGCAGTTCATGGGACACGAGCTCCTACAATGAGCAGTACTTC. Translation gives CASSSWDTSSYNEQYF.

The chain has TRBV20-1 and TRBJ2-6, with a possible D match to TRBD2 (5 bases). Between the trimmed V and J ends, which lost 4 bases and 0 bases, there was a span of 13 bases. CDR1 and CDR2 from the germline V gene are DFQATT and SNEGSKA (reference sequence). This CDR3 contains 16 residues. CDR3 region: CSATTGGSSGANVLTF. The DNA of the CDR3 is TGCAGTGCTACGACGGGCGGGTCCTCTGGGGCCAACGTCCTGACTTTC.

The chain carries TRBV3-1 and TRBJ2-7; TRBD2 is a possible D gene (5 bases). Germline CDR1 reads LGHDT; CDR2 reads YNNKEL (reference sequence). V lost 0 bases and J 3 bases, leaving 12 bases between the germline ends. The length of the CDR3 is 15 residues. CDR3 in DNA: TGTGCCAGCAGCCAAGATCGGACTTCCCTCTACGAGCAGTACTTC. Protein product: CASSQDRTSLYEQYF.

The gene calls are TRBV28 and TRBJ1-4; a weak D match, TRBD1 (6 bases). Between the trimmed V and J ends, which lost 5 bases and 8 bases, there was a span of 12 bases. Germline CDR1 reads MDHEN; CDR2 reads SYDVKM. This CDR3 is built from 13 residues. The CDR3: CASSTGTWEKLFF. CDR3 bases: TGTGCCAGCAGTACCGGGACATGGGAAAAACTGTTTTTT. The full variable domain, in which reference TRBV28 and TRBJ1-4 provide the parts outside the CDR3, is DVKVTQSSRYLVKRTGEKVFLECVQDMDHENMFWYRQDPGLGLRLIYFSYDVKMKEKGDIPEGYSVSREKKERFSLILESASTNQTSMYLCASSTGTWEKLFFGSGTQLSVL.

This clonotype was counted only a few times. The chain links TRBV24-1 to TRBJ1-6; D possibly corresponds to TRBD1 (6 bases). The CDR3 runs 16 residues. Germline V gives CDR1 KGHDR, CDR2 SFDVKD. Trimming cost V 6 bases and J 8 bases, with 19 bases left between them. The CDR3 reads CATSRGQDPGHSPLHF. CDR3 DNA sequence: TGTGCCACCAGTCGGGGGCAGGACCCAGGCCATTCACCCCTCCACTTT.

This clonotype has just one count. The chain carries TRBV5-6 and TRBJ2-1; 10 nucleotides line up with TRBD2. The CDR3 loop spans 15 amino acids. Germline V gene sequence: CDR1 SGHDT, CDR2 YYEEEE. V lost 4 bases and J lost 5; bases outside the gene matches: 6. The CDR3 DNA is TGTGCCAGCAGCGTCAGCGGGAGGGCCCACAATGAGCAGTTCTTC. Translated: CASSVSGRAHNEQFF. The complete variable domain, with remaining parts taken from reference TRBV5-6 and TRBJ2-1, reads DAGVTQSPTHLIKTRGQQVTLRCSPKSGHDTVSWYQQALGQGPQFIFQYYEEEERQRGNFPDRFSGHQFPNYSSELNVNALLLGDSALYLCASSVSGRAHNEQFFGPGTRLTVL.

The V and J genes are TRBV3-1 and TRBJ1-1; 7 nucleotides line up with TRBD1. The CDR3 contains 14 residues. CDR1 and CDR2 (germline): LGHDT, YNNKEL (reference sequence). V was clipped by 0 bases and J by 7 bases; unmatched bases: 5. DNA of the CDR3: TGTGCCAGCAGCCAAGAGAGGGGGCGCGGTGAAGCTTTCTTT. Amino acid sequence: CASSQERGRGEAFF.

The V and J genes are TRBV11-2 and TRBJ1-2; D is possibly TRBD1 (6 bases). Trimming took 6 bases from V and 6 from J, leaving 20 bases between them. Germline V gene sequence: CDR1 SGHAT, CDR2 FQNNGV. This CDR3 has 15 amino acids. For the CDR3, the DNA is TGTGCCAGCAGAATTTGGGGGGGCCTGGATCATGGCTACACCTTC. Encoded protein: CASRIWGGLDHGYTF.

V and J are TRBV14 and TRBJ2-7; D unresolved. V was shortened by 1 base and J by 0 bases, with 10 bases between the two germline ends. The CDR3 is 15 residues long. Germline V gene lookup returns CDR1 SGHDN and CDR2 FVKESK. CDR3 sequence: CASSQVSRSSYEQYF. CDR3 coding DNA: TGTGCCAGCAGCCAAGTGTCCAGGAGCTCCTACGAGCAGTACTTC.

This clonotype showed up many times. This rearrangement joins TRBV29-1 to TRBJ2-5; no definite D call. The V end lost 7 bases, the J end lost 4 bases, and 13 bases lay between the germline ends. The CDR3 runs to 12 residues. Per germline, CDR1 SQVTM and CDR2 ANQGSEA. In DNA form, the CDR3 reads TGCAGCGCCGAGACCTCGCGAGAGACCCAGTACTTC. This sequence encodes CSAETSRETQYF.

The chain has TRBV24-1 and TRBJ2-5, with TRBD2 matching 9 bases. Germline lookup yields CDR1 KGHDR and CDR2 SFDVKD. V lost 0 bases, J lost 11 bases, and 12 bases stayed unmatched. The CDR3 is made up of 16 amino acids. The CDR3 DNA follows: TGTGCCACCAGTGATTTGAGTGGGACTAGCATGTATGAGCAGTACTTC. This translates into CATSDLSGTSMYEQYF.

The chain couples TRBV20-1 to TRBJ1-1; D possibly corresponds to TRBD1 (6 bases). CDR1 and CDR2 from the germline V gene are DFQATT and SNEGSKA (reference sequence). V lost 2 bases and J lost 5, with 15 bases in between. The CDR3 contains 14 residues. CDR3 coding DNA: TGCAGTGCTAGATTACAGGGTGGGCCAACTGAAGCTTTCTTT. Translation gives CSARLQGGPTEAFF.

This clonotype was seen only a few times. J is TRBJ1-2 and V is TRBV12-3 or TRBV12-4; TRBD1 agrees at 10 bases. Losses at the gene ends were 5 bases for V and 4 bases for J; bases not matched to a gene: 10. The CDR3 loop spans 16 amino acids. The CDR3 region has the DNA TGTGCCAGCAGTCCTACCGGGACAGGGGTGAGCTATGGCTACACCTTC. Translated, it gives CASSPTGTGVSYGYTF.

The chain has TRBV29-1 and TRBJ2-7; TRBD2 might be the D (6 bases). The CDR3 runs 11 residues. Germline assignment: CDR1 SQVTM and CDR2 ANQGSEA. V shed 8 bases and J shed 4 bases, with 12 bases lying between them. The CDR3 region is CSIRGAYEQYF. In nucleotides, the CDR3 is TGCAGCATCCGCGGGGCTTACGAGCAGTACTTC.